What follows are 9 T cell receptor beta chains derived from one specimen sequenced in a study of blood T cell repertoires in COVID-19. Clones were read by immunoSEQ multiplex PCR, and TCRdb kept only the in-frame ones, dropping some. The sample lists more than 80,000 clones; 72% were seen once. The sample comprised peripheral blood. These receptors were collected from a woman aged 55-69 years in a cohort sampled during active or convalescent COVID-19.

V usage is TRBV9 and J usage is TRBJ1-2, with TRBD1 matching over 7 bases. The CDR3 runs to 13 residues. Germline V gives CDR1 SGDLS, CDR2 YYNGEE. J lost 4 bases, V lost 5 bases, and 5 bases had no gene match. This CDR3 is CASREGATYGYTF. In DNA, the CDR3 is TGTGCCAGCAGGGAGGGGGCGACCTATGGCTACACCTTC.

The rearrangement joins TRBV5-1 to TRBJ1-1; D call uncertain. V lost 4 bases and J lost 5, with 15 bases in between. The CDR3 has 14 amino acids. Germline V lookup: CDR1 SGHRS, CDR2 YFSETQ. Here the CDR3 DNA reads TGCGCCAGCAGCCCCGGATGGGGAGGGACTGAAGCTTTCTTT. This sequence encodes CASSPGWGGTEAFF.

The chain carries TRBV19 and TRBJ1-2; TRBD1 matches at 7 bases. Losses at the gene ends were 6 bases for V and 2 bases for J; bases not matched to a gene: 3. CDR3 length: 13 amino acids. Germline V gene sequence: CDR1 LNHDA, CDR2 SQIVND (reference sequence). The CDR3 protein is CASRSGGNYGYTF. The CDR3 DNA reads as TGTGCCAGTAGATCAGGGGGGAACTATGGCTACACCTTC.

This clone was counted a few times. This chain connects TRBV6-2 or TRBV6-3 to TRBJ2-7; TRBD1 might be the D (6 bases). CDR1 is MNHEY and CDR2 is SVGEGT in the germline V gene. The CDR3 is 18 residues long. V was pared by 5 bases and J by 0 bases, with 23 bases between. The CDR3 loop reads CASSPDRRTRNLSYEQYF. CDR3 in DNA: TGTGCCAGCAGTCCCGACAGGCGTACTAGGAATCTCTCCTACGAGCAGTACTTC.

This chain uses TRBV12-3 or TRBV12-4 with TRBJ1-3; 9 positions match TRBD1. The CDR3 length is 13 residues. Unmatched junction bases numbered 2, after V lost 8 bases and J lost 3 bases. CDR3 bases: TGTGCCAGCGGGGACAGGGATGGAAACACCATATATTTT. Its translation is CASGDRDGNTIYF.

The chain employs TRBV7-2 and TRBJ1-6, with D hard to call. Germline CDR1 is SGHTA and CDR2 is FQGNSA. This CDR3 is built from 17 residues. V was trimmed by 5 bases and J by 3 bases, leaving 17 bases between them. CDR3 nucleotides: TGTGCCAGCAGCCCCGGGCGAGAGGGAGGCTATAATTCACCCCTCCACTTT. Translation gives CASSPGREGGYNSPLHF.

V gene TRBV5-1 combines with J gene TRBJ2-3; a possible D gene is TRBD1 (5 bases). The CDR3 is 15 residues long. The ends were cut back, 4 bases at V and 8 bases at J, with 20 bases in the middle. Germline assignment: CDR1 SGHRS and CDR2 YFSETQ. The CDR3 loop reads CASSGANRQNPTQYF. The CDR3 nucleotides are TGCGCCAGCAGCGGAGCTAACAGGCAGAATCCTACGCAGTATTTT.

This chain uses TRBV7-9 with TRBJ1-5, with TRBD1 identical over 8 bases. Germline V gene sequence: CDR1 SEHNR, CDR2 FQNEAQ (reference sequence). This CDR3 is built from 14 residues. Trimming cost V 8 bases and J 6 bases; bases outside gene matches: 9. In DNA, the CDR3 is TGTGCCAGCTGGTCAGGACAGGGTCGTCAGCCCCAGCATTTT. This codes for CASWSGQGRQPQHF.

The chain couples TRBV19 to TRBJ1-1; D unresolved. This CDR3 is 11 amino acids long. V lost 7 bases, J lost 3 bases, and 6 bases lay in between. Germline lookup yields CDR1 LNHDA and CDR2 SQIVND (reference sequence). Here the CDR3 reads CASTEDTEAFF. The CDR3 nucleotides are TGTGCCAGTACGGAGGACACTGAAGCTTTCTTT. Full variable domain (rest looked up from reference TRBV19 and TRBJ1-1): DGGITQSPKYLFRKEGQNVTLSCEQNLNHDAMYWYRQDPGQGLRLIYYSQIVNDFQKGDIAEGYSVSREKKESFPLTVTSAQKNPTAFYLCASTEDTEAFFGQGTRLTVV.